The source of this T cell receptor beta chain is a study of regulatory T cells in long-lasting Graves disease. This clonotype was picked up many times. This CDR3 spans 12 amino acids. The V gene end was trimmed by 4 bases and the J gene end by 1 base; junction bases not matched to a gene: 0. CDR1 and CDR2 from the germline V gene are DFQATT and SNEGSKA (reference sequence). Time point here: newly diagnosed GD, antithyroid drugs for less than 3 months. PBMCs were the source of the RNA used for TCR sequencing. Arm-PCR with iRepertoire HTBI primers amplified the CDR3 regions for these TCR beta libraries. TCRdb re-derived calls from the multiplex PCR reads in MiXCR, one entry per CDR3 protein. The table lists about 540,000 distinct CDR3 sequences, less than 15% of them singletons. Separately, the same data were catalogued under a study of T cells in Graves' hyperthyroidism and ophthalmopathy.

The TCR comes from a man younger than 45 with Graves disease. This rearrangement joins TRBV20-1 to TRBJ2-5; 7 nucleotides agree with TRBD1. This material consisted of peripheral blood mononuclear cells (PBMCs), taken at new diagnosis, from a patient treated with antithyroid drugs. The CDR3 DNA sequence: TGCAGTGCTAACAGGGGCCAAGAGACCCAGTACTTC. Translating it yields CSANRGQETQYF.